What follows are 29 T cell receptor beta chains derived from one specimen sequenced in a study of shared clonotypes between healthy human individuals. Profiled with immunoSEQ multiplex PCR; TCRdb holds only in-frame clones, not every one. The table lists 800,000 to 1,200,000 clones, around 78% of them singletons, with approximately 0.56% in the top ten. Sequenced material: memory CD4+ T cells from PBMCs. The subset denotes: CD45RA-negative fraction. The receptors stem from a man between 18 and 29 years old in good health. Some clones in this sample may be carry-over from other donors' samples.

This rearrangement joins TRBV9 to TRBJ2-1; 8 bases match TRBD2. The CDR3 is 18 amino acids. Germline V gene data show CDR1 as SGDLS and CDR2 as YYNGEE. V trimming: 0 bases; J trimming: 6 bases; junction bases outside the gene matches: 14. The CDR3 bases are TGTGCCAGCAGCGTAGCGAGCGGGAGCGCATCCCTGCCCAATGAGCAGTTCTTC. Translated: CASSVASGSASLPNEQFF. The full variable domain, with the rest looked up from reference TRBV9 and TRBJ2-1, is DSGVTQTPKHLITATGQRVTLRCSPRSGDLSVYWYQQSLDQGLQFLIQYYNGEERAKGNILERFSAQQFPDLHSELNLSSLELGDSALYFCASSVASGSASLPNEQFFGPGTRLTVL.

This chain uses TRBV7-9 with TRBJ2-7, with 9 bases fitting TRBD2. Per the germline V gene, CDR1 is SEHNR and CDR2 is FQNEAQ (reference sequence). Trimming took 5 bases from V and 3 from J; bases not matched to a gene: 17. This CDR3 comprises 18 residues. The CDR3 nucleotides read TGTGCCAGCAGCGGCACGGCGGGGCTAGCGGGACGGAACTACGAGCAGTACTTC. It specifies CASSGTAGLAGRNYEQYF.

This sequence joins TRBV7-7 and TRBJ2-5; no clear D. V gave up 1 base and J gave up 5 bases, with 11 bases separating them. CDR3 length: 14 amino acids. The germline V gene has CDR1 SSHAT and CDR2 FNYEAQ (reference sequence). CDR3 sequence reads: CASSLVVGSETQYF. The CDR3 DNA sequence: TGTGCCAGCAGCTTAGTAGTGGGGTCTGAGACCCAGTACTTC. Using reference TRBV7-7 and TRBJ2-5 for the parts outside the CDR3, the full variable domain is GAGVSQSPRYKVTKRGQDVTLRCDPISSHATLYWYQQALGQGPEFLTYFNYEAQPDKSGLPSDRFSAERPEGSISTLTIQRTEQRDSAMYRCASSLVVGSETQYFGPGTRLLVL.

The V call is TRBV19, the J call TRBJ2-2; tentatively, D is TRBD2 (6 bases). This CDR3 is built from 16 residues. The germline V and J ends were trimmed by 4 bases and 5 bases, with 17 bases remaining between them. Germline CDR1 is LNHDA and CDR2 is SQIVND (reference sequence). The CDR3 DNA follows: TGTGCCAGTAGTAAAAAACTCGGCGGAGGGACCGGGGAGCTGTTTTTT. Amino acid sequence: CASSKKLGGGTGELFF.

The V and J genes are TRBV7-9 and TRBJ2-7, with TRBD2 matching over 8 bases. V shed 1 base, J shed 2 bases, and the junction held 13 bases outside the gene matches. The CDR3 runs to 18 residues. The germline CDR1 and CDR2 sequences are SEHNR and FQNEAQ (reference sequence). CDR3 coding DNA: TGTGCCAGCAGCTTAGAGGGTGGCGTGCGGGAGGTCGCCTACGAGCAGTACTTC. Amino acid sequence: CASSLEGGVREVAYEQYF.

The sample holds a few counts of this clone. The J gene is TRBJ2-7, the V gene TRBV5-5; 10 positions match TRBD2. CDR3 size: 16 residues. With 4 bases clipped from V and 5 bases from J, the junction kept 12 bases outside the gene matches. CDR1 SGHKS and CDR2 YYEKEE come from the germline V gene (reference sequence). The CDR3 DNA sequence: TGTGCCAGCAGCCCCGGGGGGCTAGCGGGAGTTGACGAGCAGTACTTC. The encoded protein is CASSPGGLAGVDEQYF.

The chain carries TRBV5-6 and TRBJ2-4; 13 bases fit TRBD2. The length of the CDR3 is 16 residues. Germline V lookup: CDR1 SGHDT, CDR2 YYEEEE. The trim removed 4 bases at V and 1 base at J, leaving 2 bases unmatched. The CDR3 DNA reads as TGTGCCAGCAGCCCGGGACTAGCGGGGGCCAAAAACATTCAGTACTTC. It is translated as CASSPGLAGAKNIQYF.

This chain uses TRBV30 with TRBJ1-1; D is unresolved. V dropped 2 bases and J dropped 4 bases, with 11 bases sitting between them. Germline assignment: CDR1 GTSNPN and CDR2 SVGIG (reference sequence). This CDR3 has 13 amino acids. The CDR3 loop reads CAWSSGGVTEAFF. The CDR3 bases are TGTGCCTGGAGTAGCGGCGGGGTCACTGAAGCTTTCTTT.

The chain combines TRBV18 with TRBJ2-5; TRBD1 agrees at 8 bases. Germline trimming cut 3 bases from V and 0 bases from J; bases unmatched to any gene: 9. This CDR3 contains 17 residues. Germline assignment: CDR1 KGHSH and CDR2 LQKENI. CDR3 residues: CASSPLWTGSNQETQYF. CDR3 DNA sequence: TGTGCCAGCTCACCTTTATGGACAGGGTCCAACCAAGAGACCCAGTACTTC.

This clone has just one count. This chain connects TRBV4-1 to TRBJ1-2; the D gene is possibly TRBD1 (6 bases). V was shortened by 2 bases and J by 4 bases, with 11 bases between the two germline ends. From germline, CDR1 is MGHRA and CDR2 YSYEKL. This CDR3 contains 14 residues. The DNA for the CDR3 is TGCGCCAGCAGCCAACCAGGACAGCCCTATGGCTACACCTTC. It translates to CASSQPGQPYGYTF.

Notes on this clone: This sample also contains other DNA sequences that code for the same CDR3. The chain carries TRBV18 and TRBJ1-3, with no clear D. CDR1 and CDR2 from the germline V gene are KGHSH and LQKENI. Trimming removed 0 bases from V and 1 base from J, with 7 bases in between. There are 15 residues in the CDR3. CDR3 nucleotides: TGTGCCAGCTCACCACCGAGCGTTTCTGGAAACACCATATATTTT. Encoded protein: CASSPPSVSGNTIYF.

This clone was seen more than once but under ten times. The chain has TRBV7-2 and TRBJ1-5; unclear D gene. The V and J ends lost 1 base and 7 bases respectively, with 8 bases between them. CDR1 is SGHTA and CDR2 is FQGNSA in the germline V gene. The CDR3 spans 13 residues. DNA of the CDR3: TGTGCCAGCAGCTTAGTTTCCCAGCAGCCCCAGCATTTT. This encodes CASSLVSQQPQHF.

This clone was counted between two and nine times. This rearrangement joins TRBV9 to TRBJ2-3, with TRBD2 identical over 8 bases. After removal of 3 bases from V and 3 bases from J, the junction contained 21 bases not matched to a gene. Germline CDR1 SGDLS, CDR2 YYNGEE. This CDR3 has 20 amino acids. The CDR3 reads CASSGAGGWVAGTETDTQYF. The CDR3, as DNA: TGTGCCAGCAGCGGCGCCGGGGGTTGGGTAGCGGGAACAGAGACAGATACGCAGTATTTT.

The V gene is TRBV28, the J gene TRBJ1-4; perhaps TRBD1 as D (6 bases). CDR3 length equals 15 residues. The V end was cut by 6 bases, the J end by 4 bases, with 15 bases between. Per the germline V gene, CDR1 is MDHEN and CDR2 is SYDVKM. The CDR3 DNA is TGTGCCAGCAGAGAATGGGGGGCCCTTAATGAAAAACTGTTTTTT. Translating gives CASREWGALNEKLFF.

This chain links TRBV28 with TRBJ2-2, with 10 bases fitting TRBD2. The CDR3 covers 18 residues. Germline trimming cut 5 bases from V and 0 bases from J; bases unmatched to any gene: 9. Germline V gene lookup returns CDR1 MDHEN and CDR2 SYDVKM. Here the CDR3 reads CASSPLRLAGANTGELFF. CDR3 coding DNA: TGTGCCAGCAGTCCCCTCAGACTAGCGGGTGCGAACACCGGGGAGCTGTTTTTT.

The chain couples TRBV2 to TRBJ2-1; D unclear. The CDR3 is 13 amino acids. Germline assignment: CDR1 SNHLY and CDR2 FYNNEI. Trimming took 11 bases from V and 4 from J, leaving 15 bases between them. In DNA form, the CDR3 reads TGTGCCGGAACTCCGACGATATACAATGAGCAGTTCTTC. Residues: CAGTPTIYNEQFF.

The chain joins TRBV7-6 to TRBJ2-1; 10 nucleotides agree with TRBD2. V shed 5 bases and J 1 base; nucleotides not matched to a gene: 5. The CDR3 loop spans 16 amino acids. Germline V lookup: CDR1 SGHVS, CDR2 FNYEAQ. CDR3 nucleotide sequence: TGTGCCAGCAGCCGCAGCGGGAGGGCTTCCTACAATGAGCAGTTCTTC. It is translated as CASSRSGRASYNEQFF.

This clone was counted between two and nine times. The J gene is TRBJ2-1, the V gene TRBV7-2; tentative D call: TRBD1 (5 bases). Germline loops: CDR1 SGHTA, CDR2 FQGNSA. The CDR3 is 15 amino acids. Trimming took off 1 base at V and 7 bases at J, with 14 bases between the two ends. CDR3 loop: CASSLGAGLDNEQFF. The CDR3 region has the DNA TGTGCCAGCAGCTTAGGGGCAGGGTTGGATAATGAGCAGTTCTTC. Variable domain in full (rest from reference TRBV7-2 and TRBJ2-1): GAGVSQSPSNKVTEKGKDVELRCDPISGHTALYWYRQSLGQGLEFLIYFQGNSAPDKSGLPSDRFSAERTGGSVSTLTIQRTQQEDSAVYLCASSLGAGLDNEQFFGPGTRLTVL.

The chain joins TRBV14 to TRBJ2-5, with TRBD1 matching over 8 bases. The germline V gene encodes CDR1 SGHDN and CDR2 FVKESK. This CDR3 spans 15 amino acids. The V and J ends lost 4 bases and 5 bases, in that order; junction bases with no gene match: 9. In DNA, the CDR3 is TGTGCCAGCAGCCCGACAGGGGCCCCGTGGGAGACCCAGTACTTC. Its translation is CASSPTGAPWETQYF.

On this clone itself: Other DNA sequences from this sample encode an identical CDR3 as well. The genes are TRBV6-1 and TRBJ2-1; D call uncertain. This CDR3 region has 15 residues. With 1 base removed from V and 0 bases from J, the gap between germline ends came to 7 bases. Germline V gives CDR1 MNHNS, CDR2 SASEGT. The CDR3 loop is CASSEEGSSYNEQFF. The CDR3 DNA follows: TGTGCCAGCAGTGAAGAAGGTTCCTCCTACAATGAGCAGTTCTTC.

The chain is built from TRBV20-1 and TRBJ2-1, with D hard to call. The ends were cut back, 3 bases at V and 10 bases at J, with 7 bases in the middle. The CDR3 runs 10 residues. Per germline, CDR1 DFQATT and CDR2 SNEGSKA (reference sequence). The CDR3 nucleotides are TGCAGTGCTAGGTGGACCGAGCAGTTCTTC. This encodes CSARWTEQFF.

This clone turned up a few times. The junction shows a germline mismatch at one end, possibly a read error. V usage is TRBV2 and J usage is TRBJ2-7, with TRBD2 matching over 7 bases. CDR1 SNHLY and CDR2 FYNNEI come from the germline V gene. The CDR3 contains 15 residues. The CDR3 DNA reads as TGTGCCAGCAGCTACCAGGGTAGCGGGCACCTACGTGGGGACTTC. Residues: CASSYQGSGHLRGDF. Together with reference TRBV2 and TRBJ2-7, the CDR3 gives the full variable domain: EPEVTQTPSHQVTQMGQEVILRCVPISNHLYFYWYRQILGQKVEFLVSFYNNEISEKSEIFDDQFSVERPDGSNFTLKIRSTKLEDSAMYFCASSYQGSGHLRGDFGPGTRLTVT.

The chain links TRBV6-1 to TRBJ2-5, with TRBD1 matching 10 bases. Unmatched junction bases numbered 7, after V lost 2 bases and J lost 4 bases. Germline CDR1 reads MNHNS; CDR2 reads SASEGT. This CDR3 region has 16 residues. The CDR3 DNA is TGTGCCAGCAGTGAATACTTTAGGACAGGGGGAGAGACCCAGTACTTC. Residues: CASSEYFRTGGETQYF.

This sequence joins TRBV11-2 and TRBJ2-1; 7 bases match TRBD2. Germline-derived CDR1 and CDR2 are SGHAT and FQNNGV. The CDR3 has 16 residues. V dropped 2 bases and J dropped 0; count of bases not matched to a gene: 4. CDR3 nucleotides: TGTGCCAGCAGCTTAAATGGCGGGAGCTCCTACAATGAGCAGTTCTTC. It yields the protein CASSLNGGSSYNEQFF.

Only a few counts were recorded for this clone. The V and J genes are TRBV4-3 and TRBJ1-2; no firm D call. The germline V gene encodes CDR1 LGHNA and CDR2 YSLEER. This CDR3 comprises 16 residues. Trimming cost V 1 base and J 6 bases, with 18 bases left between them. CDR3 protein: CASSQGVSPTFHGYTF. CDR3 DNA sequence: TGCGCCAGCAGCCAAGGGGTCAGCCCAACCTTTCATGGCTACACCTTC.

The chain recombines TRBV5-1 with TRBJ1-1; no clear D. The CDR3 is 14 residues long. Germline V gives CDR1 SGHRS, CDR2 YFSETQ. V dropped 0 bases and J dropped 4 bases, with 10 bases sitting between them. This CDR3 is CASSLDPGITEAFF. The CDR3 bases are TGCGCCAGCAGCTTGGACCCGGGAATCACTGAAGCTTTCTTT. The full variable domain, with the rest looked up from reference TRBV5-1 and TRBJ1-1, is KAGVTQTPRYLIKTRGQQVTLSCSPISGHRSVSWYQQTPGQGLQFLFEYFSETQRNKGNFPGRFSGRQFSNSRSEMNVSTLELGDSALYLCASSLDPGITEAFFGQGTRLTVV.

This clone has a single count. The genes are TRBV25-1 and TRBJ2-7, with 7 bases identical to TRBD1. The V gene's germline CDR1 is MGHDK and CDR2 SYGVNS. The CDR3 runs 17 residues. Trimming cost V 6 bases and J 0 bases; bases outside gene matches: 14. The CDR3 protein is CASSENRYRDSSYEQYF. In DNA, the CDR3 is TGTGCCAGCAGCGAAAATCGGTACCGGGACAGCTCCTACGAGCAGTACTTC.

V usage is TRBV10-3 and J usage is TRBJ2-7; 8 bases line up with TRBD2. Looked up from germline, CDR1 is ENHRY and CDR2 is SYGVKD. This CDR3 region has 14 residues. The V gene end was trimmed by 4 bases and the J gene end by 5 bases; junction bases not matched to a gene: 7. CDR3 sequence reads: CAISASGSTNEQYF. CDR3 coding DNA: TGTGCCATCAGTGCGAGCGGGAGTACCAACGAGCAGTACTTC.

This chain joins TRBV4-2 and TRBJ2-5; the D gene is possibly TRBD2 (5 bases). The end of the DNA is better explained by TRBJ2-7, so the J call may be wrong. This CDR3 comprises 14 residues. Germline CDR1 LGHNA, CDR2 YNFKEQ. CDR3 DNA sequence: TGTGCCAGCAGCCTTGCCCGGGGTTACTACGAGCAGTACTTC. It specifies CASSLARGYYEQYF.